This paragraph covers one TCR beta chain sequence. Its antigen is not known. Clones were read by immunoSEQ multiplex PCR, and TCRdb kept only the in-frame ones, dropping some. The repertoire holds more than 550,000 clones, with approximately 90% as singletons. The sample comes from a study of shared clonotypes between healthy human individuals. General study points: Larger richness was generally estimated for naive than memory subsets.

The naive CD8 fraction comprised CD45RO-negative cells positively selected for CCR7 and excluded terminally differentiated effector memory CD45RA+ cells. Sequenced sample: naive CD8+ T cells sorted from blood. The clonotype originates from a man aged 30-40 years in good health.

Written as DNA, the CDR3 is TGTGCCAGCAGTCGATGGGGTTACGAGCAGTACTTC. Encoded protein: CASSRWGYEQYF. The chain is built from TRBV27 and TRBJ2-7; D is unresolved. The CDR3 runs 12 residues. Germline V gene lookup returns CDR1 MNHEY and CDR2 SMNVEV (reference sequence). V shed 5 bases and J shed 4 bases, with 9 bases lying between them.